This TCR beta chain originates from a study of Graves' ophthalmopathy and Graves' hyperthyroidism. RNA served as the template for amplifying TCR beta CDR3 regions. First-round RT-PCR with HTBI primers preceded a second-round multiplex PCR. TCRdb analysed the multiplex PCR reads with MiXCR anew, one entry per CDR3 protein. The table records some 410,000 distinct CDR3 sequences, under 25% of them present only once. There are many counts of this clonotype. V dropped 2 bases and J dropped 7; count of bases not matched to a gene: 6. Germline V gene data show CDR1 as SGHDN and CDR2 as FVKESK. The CDR3 extends over 15 amino acids.

The sample was peripheral blood. This chain uses TRBV14 with TRBJ2-7; TRBD1 matches 12 bases. The sequence derives from a woman under 30 with stable Graves' hyperthyroidism. CDR3 in amino acids: CASSQNRDRGQEQYF. CDR3 DNA: TGTGCCAGCAGCCAAAACCGGGACAGGGGGCAAGAGCAGTACTTC.